This is a list of T cell receptor beta chains from one sample in a study of blood T cell repertoires in COVID-19. The table came from immunoSEQ multiplex PCR; TCRdb's copy has only in-frame clones and leaves some out. The sample has almost 90,000 clones, around 90% seen once. Specimen: peripheral blood. The source of these receptors is a man younger than 30 with COVID-19, enrolled during active disease. Both conserved end residues are part of each CDR3. The D gene is left open where the match is weak. Part of the rows lack a size; the others show once, few, many or a class for expanded clones.

d_gene,abundance,j_gene,v_gene,CDR3nt,CDR3aa
TRBD1,-,TRBJ2-1,TRBV19,TGTGCCAGTAGTGGGGGACAGCGATTGAATGAGCAGTTCTTC,CASSGGQRLNEQFF
-,-,TRBJ2-7,TRBV21-1,TGTGCCAGCAGCAGAGGATCCGGGACAGGGACGTACGAGCAGTACTTC,CASSRGSGTGTYEQYF
TRBD1,-,TRBJ1-1,TRBV30,TGTGCCTGGAGTGGACCACAGGGGGCAGGGTCTGAAGCTTTCTTT,CAWSGPQGAGSEAFF
TRBD1,-,TRBJ2-1,TRBV5-1,TGCGCCAGCAGGCCATCGGGACAGAACTACAATGAGCAGTTCTTC,CASRPSGQNYNEQFF
TRBD2,-,TRBJ2-7,TRBV7-9,TGTGCCAGCAGCGGGCCTGGAGCGGGAACTTACGAGCAGTACTTC,CASSGPGAGTYEQYF
TRBD1,-,TRBJ1-5,TRBV28,TGTGCCAGCAGTTTACCCGGGACAGGGGGCTCACAGCCCCAGCATTTT,CASSLPGTGGSQPQHF
-,-,TRBJ2-7,TRBV5-1,TGCGCCAGCAGCGCTAAAGGGACTCACGGCTACGAGCAGTACTTC,CASSAKGTHGYEQYF
TRBD1,-,TRBJ2-1,TRBV18,TGTGCCAGCTCACCGCAGTATGGTGTACCGGGACAGAGGCTTGCAAATGAGCAGTTCTTC,CASSPQYGVPGQRLANEQFF
TRBD2,-,TRBJ2-3,TRBV5-1,TGCGCCAGCAGCCACTCGGGACTAGCGGGAGGTGGAGGCACAGATACGCAGTATTTT,CASSHSGLAGGGGTDTQYF
TRBD2,-,TRBJ2-5,TRBV28,TGTGCCAGCCTAGCGGGAGCGGGTGAGACCCAGTACTTC,CASLAGAGETQYF
TRBD2,-,TRBJ2-7,TRBV9,TGTGCCAGCAGCCCCAGCGGGAGGGTCTACGAGCAGTACTTC,CASSPSGRVYEQYF
-,-,TRBJ1-5,TRBV28,TGTGCCAGCAGTTTACTAAGGCCATACAGGGTCGAGGCGGGTCAGCCCCAGCATTTT,CASSLLRPYRVEAGQPQHF
-,-,TRBJ2-1,TRBV13,TGTGCCAGCAGCTCATCACTGGACAAGAGCTCCTACAATGAGCAGTTCTTC,CASSSSLDKSSYNEQFF
TRBD2,-,TRBJ2-1,TRBV6-5,TGTGCCAGCAGTTATCCCGGGCGCGGGGGGTACAATGAGCAGTTCTTC,CASSYPGRGGYNEQFF
TRBD2,-,TRBJ2-2,TRBV28,TGTGCCACCGACTTTGGACTAGCGGGCGCCGGGGAGCTGTTTTTT,CATDFGLAGAGELFF
-,-,TRBJ1-2,TRBV28,TGTGCCAGCGGGGGGTGGGGCAATGGCTACACCTTC,CASGGWGNGYTF
TRBD1,-,TRBJ2-1,TRBV6-6,TGTGCCAGCAGCCGACAGGGTTTGGGAAACAATGAGCAGTTCTTC,CASSRQGLGNNEQFF
TRBD1,-,TRBJ1-1,TRBV29-1,TGCAGCGGCTCCGGGACAGGGAACACTGAAGCTTTCTTT,CSGSGTGNTEAFF
TRBD1,-,TRBJ1-3,TRBV27,TGTGCCAGCAGATCTAGACAGGGAGAAGGAAACACCATATATTTT,CASRSRQGEGNTIYF
-,-,TRBJ1-1,TRBV11-2,TGTGCCAGCAGCCCCCGGGGACTTGGTCAAGGTAACACTGAAGCTTTCTTT,CASSPRGLGQGNTEAFF
TRBD2,once,TRBJ2-3,TRBV3-1/TRBV3-2,TGTGCCAGCTCAGCGGGGACTAGCACAGATACGCAGTATTTT,CASSAGTSTDTQYF
TRBD2,once,TRBJ2-1,TRBV9,TGTGCCAGCAGCGTAGCGTCGGGGCTAGCGGGAGGGAGCTCCTACAATGAGCAGTTCTTC,CASSVASGLAGGSSYNEQFF
-,-,TRBJ2-7,TRBV19,TGTGCCACCAGTACCCAAGGAACTGCGGGCGGAGTGTACGAGCAGTACTTC,CATSTQGTAGGVYEQYF
-,few,TRBJ1-3,TRBV7-2,TGTGCCAGCAGCCTCGACTGGCGCTCTGGAAACACCATATATTTT,CASSLDWRSGNTIYF
TRBD1,-,TRBJ2-7,TRBV4-3,TGCGCCAGCAGCCAAGATACAACTCGTGGGGACAGAGCCTACGAGCAGTACTTC,CASSQDTTRGDRAYEQYF
-,-,TRBJ2-7,TRBV6-2/TRBV6-3,TGTGCCAGCAGTTACGGCGGGGCTTCCTACGAGCAGTACTTC,CASSYGGASYEQYF
TRBD2,-,TRBJ2-7,TRBV7-9,TGTGCCAGCAGTTCCAGCGGGAACTACGAGCAGTACTTC,CASSSSGNYEQYF
TRBD1,once,TRBJ2-1,TRBV12-5,TGTGCTAGTGGTTTGGGGACAGGGGTTTATGAGCAGTTCTTC,CASGLGTGVYEQFF
-,-,TRBJ2-5,TRBV10-1,TGCGCCAGCAGTGATCCCGGGAAAGAGACCCAGTACTTC,CASSDPGKETQYF
TRBD1,-,TRBJ1-5,TRBV10-3,TGTGCCATCAGTGAAGGGGTGGACAGGGCAAATCAGCCCCAGCATTTT,CAISEGVDRANQPQHF
TRBD2,-,TRBJ2-7,TRBV5-1,TGCGCCAGCAGCTTGGTGGTGAGCGGGGGTTCCTACGAGCAGTACTTC,CASSLVVSGGSYEQYF
-,-,TRBJ1-5,TRBV2,TGTGCCAGCAGTGAAAACGGGGTTCAGCCCCAGCATTTT,CASSENGVQPQHF
TRBD1,-,TRBJ2-7,TRBV30,TGTGCCTGGAGGAGGGGACAGGGGACTTGGACCTACGAGCAGTACTTC,CAWRRGQGTWTYEQYF
-,-,TRBJ2-2,TRBV19,TGTGCCAGTAGTCCCCTGACAGGAGACACCGGGGAGCTGTTTTTT,CASSPLTGDTGELFF
-,-,TRBJ2-2,TRBV9,TGTGCCAGCAGCGTAGCTCTTCTCGGGTGGAAGAACACCGGGGAGCTGTTTTTT,CASSVALLGWKNTGELFF
TRBD1,once,TRBJ1-4,TRBV29-1,TGCAGCGTGAGGGACAGGAGGAATGAAAAACTGTTTTTT,CSVRDRRNEKLFF
-,-,TRBJ2-7,TRBV10-3,TGTGCCATCAGTGAAGCCAGGTCCTACGAGCAGTACTTC,CAISEARSYEQYF
-,-,TRBJ1-2,TRBV27,TGTGCCAGCAGTTTATCGATCCGGGATGGCTACACCTTC,CASSLSIRDGYTF
-,few,TRBJ1-4,TRBV27,TGTGCCAGCAGTTATCGGGGGGGCAGATCCGAAAAACTGTTTTTT,CASSYRGGRSEKLFF
TRBD1,few,TRBJ2-7,TRBV28,TGTGCCAGTCACCCGGGACAGCTCATTCTTCACTACGAGCAGTACTTC,CASHPGQLILHYEQYF
-,-,TRBJ1-2,TRBV7-2,TGTGCCAGCAGCTTAGTAAGGGGGTGGGACTATGGCTACACCTTC,CASSLVRGWDYGYTF
-,-,TRBJ1-6,TRBV7-2,TGTGCCAGCAGCTTAGGCCTAATTACTCGACTTTGGTATTCACCCCTCCACTTT,CASSLGLITRLWYSPLHF
-,-,TRBJ2-1,TRBV6-1,TGTGCCAGCAGTGAATTGGGGCCCCCCTCCTACAATGAGCAGTTCTTC,CASSELGPPSYNEQFF
TRBD2,-,TRBJ2-7,TRBV25-1,TGTGCCAGCAGTAAACTAGCGGGAGGGCCGGACGAGCAGTACTTC,CASSKLAGGPDEQYF
TRBD2,-,TRBJ2-7,TRBV27,TGTGCCAGCAGTTTATGGGCGGGAGCCTACGAGCAGTACTTC,CASSLWAGAYEQYF
TRBD1,-,TRBJ1-2,TRBV4-3,TGCGCCAGCAGCCAAGACCGGGACAGGGGTTCATATGGCTACACCTTC,CASSQDRDRGSYGYTF
TRBD1,-,TRBJ2-7,TRBV15,TGTGCCACCAGCAGAGACGGGACAGTCAACGAGCAGTACTTC,CATSRDGTVNEQYF
-,-,TRBJ1-4,TRBV3-1/TRBV3-2,TGTGCCAGCAGCCAAGGGGTCAGGTTGAATGAAAAACTGCTTTTT,CASSQGVRLNEKLLF
-,-,TRBJ2-1,TRBV4-1,TGCGCCAGCAGCCAAGATAGGGGGAAAGACTCCTTTTACAATGAGCAGTTCTTC,CASSQDRGKDSFYNEQFF
TRBD2,-,TRBJ2-1,TRBV18,TGTGCCAGCTCACCATTAGCGGGGAGCTCCTACAATGAGCAGTTCTTC,CASSPLAGSSYNEQFF
TRBD1,-,TRBJ1-4,TRBV2,TGTGCCAGCATGACAGGGCTCAGTGAAAAACTGTTTTTT,CASMTGLSEKLFF
TRBD2,-,TRBJ2-3,TRBV9,TGTGCCAGCAGCCTCAATCAACTAGCGGGAGAGGGCACAGATACGCAGTATTTT,CASSLNQLAGEGTDTQYF
-,-,TRBJ2-1,TRBV12-3/TRBV12-4,TGTGCCAGTGGATGGGGAGCTGAGCAGTTCTTC,CASGWGAEQFF